The 21 T cell receptor beta chains given below trace back to one sample, sequenced in a study of cytomegalovirus exposure and HLA in healthy donors. Vbeta (60) and Jbeta (13) primers were used in the PCR. The protocol was immunoSEQ multiplex PCR, while the TCRdb copy is restricted to in-frame clones and leaves out a portion. The data show 200,000 to 250,000 clones, with about 83% seen just once and 1.3% to 1.5% held by the top ten. The sequenced sample was PBMCs. The receptors stem from a girl between 5 and 17 years old in good health and CMV-seronegative.

About this clone itself: Other nucleotide sequences from this sample produce the same CDR3. This chain uses TRBV19 with TRBJ2-7; 8 bases are shared with TRBD1. This CDR3 is built from 14 residues. V trimming: 5 bases; J trimming: 3 bases; junction bases outside the gene matches: 6. Germline V lookup: CDR1 LNHDA, CDR2 SQIVND (reference sequence). CDR3 DNA: TGTGCCAGTAGTCCCTTAGGACAGGGCTACGAGCAGTACTTC. Translation: CASSPLGQGYEQYF.

This clone came up a few times. This sequence joins TRBV19 and TRBJ2-6; 9 bases line up with TRBD1. The CDR3 length is 18 residues. J lost 2 bases, V lost 5 bases, and 10 bases had no gene match. Germline values: CDR1 LNHDA, CDR2 SQIVND (reference sequence). In DNA, the CDR3 is TGTGCCAGTAGTCGAAGGGCCACAGGGGGCGCTGGGGCCAACGTCCTGACTTTC. It yields the protein CASSRRATGGAGANVLTF.

The CDR3 protein is CASSPRVYSGANVLTF. In DNA, the CDR3 is TGTGCCAGCAGCCCGAGGGTCTACTCTGGGGCCAACGTCCTGACTTTC. The rearrangement joins TRBV9 to TRBJ2-6; the D gene is possibly TRBD2 (5 bases). Per germline, CDR1 SGDLS and CDR2 YYNGEE. This CDR3 is 16 amino acids long. Trimming cost V 4 bases and J 0 bases, with 11 bases left between them. Looking up the rest from reference TRBV9 and TRBJ2-6 gives the full variable domain: DSGVTQTPKHLITATGQRVTLRCSPRSGDLSVYWYQQSLDQGLQFLIQYYNGEERAKGNILERFSAQQFPDLHSELNLSSLELGDSALYFCASSPRVYSGANVLTFGAGSRLTVL.

This chain joins TRBV5-1 and TRBJ1-1; perhaps TRBD1 as D (6 bases). The length of the CDR3 is 12 residues. Deletions cut 6 bases from V and 4 bases from J, with 10 bases between. From germline, CDR1 is SGHRS and CDR2 YFSETQ. As DNA, the CDR3 is TGCGCCAGCAAGGGGGTCCTCACTGAAGCTTTCTTT. This sequence encodes CASKGVLTEAFF.

The CDR3 loop is CASSEFGLGANEQFF. The CDR3 bases are TGTGCCAGCAGTGAATTCGGACTAGGGGCGAATGAGCAGTTCTTC. The chain joins TRBV6-1 to TRBJ2-1; 7 bases are a match to TRBD2. The CDR3 is 15 amino acids. Germline V CDR1 and CDR2: MNHNS, SASEGT. The V segment lost 2 bases and the J segment 7 bases; nucleotides outside the gene matches: 8.

The chain combines TRBV7-9 with TRBJ1-3; D gene ambiguous. CDR1 SEHNR and CDR2 FQNEAQ come from the germline V gene (reference sequence). V lost 0 bases to trimming and J lost 4 bases, with 7 bases between them. The CDR3 consists of 14 residues. The CDR3 coding sequence is TGTGCCAGCAGCTTAGCTTATGTCGGAAACACCATATATTTT. This gives the protein CASSLAYVGNTIYF.

The chain combines TRBV10-3 with TRBJ2-3; 9 bases are a match to TRBD2. CDR3 size: 14 residues. Germline V gives CDR1 ENHRY, CDR2 SYGVKD. V was clipped by 6 bases and J by 3 bases; unmatched bases: 4. Written as DNA, the CDR3 is TGTGCCATCAGACCGGCGGGAGGGACAGATACGCAGTATTTT. Residues: CAIRPAGGTDTQYF.

The chain joins TRBV6-1 to TRBJ2-7, with D maybe TRBD2 (6 bases). The germline CDR1 and CDR2 sequences are MNHNS and SASEGT. The length of the CDR3 is 15 residues. Between the trimmed V and J ends, which lost 7 bases and 11 bases, there was a span of 27 bases. The CDR3 nucleotides read TGTGCCAGCACTATGGACTTTGGCGGGTACTCGGGGGAGTACTTC. It specifies CASTMDFGGYSGEYF.

The chain joins TRBV4-1 to TRBJ2-1; tentatively, D is TRBD2 (6 bases). Germline lookup yields CDR1 MGHRA and CDR2 YSYEKL. The CDR3 has 16 amino acids. V shed 1 base and J shed 2 bases, with 12 bases lying between them. The chain's CDR3 is CASSQGPGGTYNEQFF. DNA of the CDR3: TGCGCCAGCAGCCAAGGGCCCGGGGGAACCTACAATGAGCAGTTCTTC.

The CDR3: CASSDSRTGGTNQPQHF. DNA for the CDR3: TGTGCCAGCAGTGACTCCCGGACAGGGGGTACCAATCAGCCCCAGCATTTT. The chain recombines TRBV6-4 with TRBJ1-5, with 10 bases matching TRBD1. With V trimmed by 0 bases and J by 3 bases, 5 bases remained unmatched. CDR3 length: 17 amino acids. Germline V CDR1 and CDR2: MRHNA, SNTAGT.

V gene TRBV5-1 combines with J gene TRBJ2-7, with D tentatively TRBD2 (5 bases). Germline lookup yields CDR1 SGHRS and CDR2 YFSETQ. The CDR3 loop spans 14 amino acids. V lost 0 bases to trimming and J lost 7 bases, with 14 bases between them. The CDR3 sequence: CASSLDPFSGEQYF. As DNA, the CDR3 is TGCGCCAGCAGCTTGGATCCCTTCAGCGGTGAGCAGTACTTC.

This clone occurred once. The V call is TRBV28, the J call TRBJ1-2; the D gene is possibly TRBD1 (5 bases). Germline V gene sequence: CDR1 MDHEN, CDR2 SYDVKM. This CDR3 comprises 15 residues. V was cut by 5 bases and J by 5 bases, with 18 bases left in between. CDR3 loop: CASSRTDRLIYGYTF. In nucleotides, the CDR3 is TGTGCCAGCAGTCGAACCGACAGATTAATATATGGCTACACCTTC.

Written as DNA, the CDR3 is TGTGCCAGCAGGGGGGCGGGGGGCCCAATCTACAATGAGCAGTTCTTC. Protein: CASRGAGGPIYNEQFF. J is TRBJ2-1 and V is TRBV28, with 8 bases lining up with TRBD2. The length of the CDR3 is 16 residues. Germline CDR1 is MDHEN and CDR2 is SYDVKM. V gave up 6 bases and J gave up 3 bases; unmatched junction bases: 10.

V usage is TRBV19 and J usage is TRBJ2-7; D might be TRBD2 (6 bases). Between the trimmed V and J ends, which lost 3 bases and 1 base, there was a span of 13 bases. Germline CDR1 LNHDA, CDR2 SQIVND (reference sequence). The CDR3 totals 15 residues. The CDR3 DNA follows: TGTGCCAGTAGTATTGCTAGCGCAGCTTCCTACGAGCAGTACTTC. It codes for CASSIASAASYEQYF.

The CDR3 protein is CASTLTGNSFF. The CDR3 DNA reads TGTGCCAGCACCCTCACAGGGAATTCTTTCTTT. The chain combines TRBV28 with TRBJ1-1, with a weak D call TRBD1 (6 bases). Germline V CDR1 and CDR2: MDHEN, SYDVKM. The V end lost 7 bases, the J end lost 12 bases, and 15 bases lay between the germline ends. The CDR3 sequence is 11 residues long. Variable domain in full (rest from reference TRBV28 and TRBJ1-1): DVKVTQSSRYLVKRTGEKVFLECVQDMDHENMFWYRQDPGLGLRLIYFSYDVKMKEKGDIPEGYSVSREKKERFSLILESASTNQTSMYLCASTLTGNSFFGQGTRLTVV.

The chain recombines TRBV15 with TRBJ2-5, with 7 bases lining up with TRBD2. CDR3 length: 18 residues. The V segment lost 3 bases and the J segment 1 base; nucleotides outside the gene matches: 14. The V gene's germline CDR1 is LNHNV and CDR2 YYDKDF (reference sequence). Here the CDR3 DNA reads TGTGCCACCAGCAGTGTGGGGGGTGGCGGGGGAGGCCAAGAGACCCAGTACTTC. Amino acid sequence: CATSSVGGGGGGQETQYF.

The chain recombines TRBV6-1 with TRBJ2-1; a weak D match, TRBD2 (6 bases). V was pared by 5 bases and J by 7 bases, with 12 bases between. The length of the CDR3 is 13 residues. The germline V gene has CDR1 MNHNS and CDR2 SASEGT. The CDR3 sequence: CASSLTGGNEQFF. Written as DNA, the CDR3 is TGTGCCAGCAGTTTAACAGGAGGGAATGAGCAGTTCTTC.

The CDR3 here is CASSIRQGAVLSEQYF. CDR3 sequence (DNA): TGCGCCAGCAGCATACGACAGGGGGCGGTCCTAAGCGAGCAGTACTTC. The rearrangement joins TRBV5-1 to TRBJ2-7, with TRBD1 matching over 10 bases. This CDR3 contains 16 residues. Germline-derived CDR1 and CDR2 are SGHRS and YFSETQ. Trimming at V came to 4 bases and at J to 6 bases, leaving 13 bases not matched to a gene.

Here the CDR3 DNA reads TGCAGCGTGGCAGAAATCGGGGAGCTGTTTTTT. This sequence encodes CSVAEIGELFF. The chain carries TRBV29-1 and TRBJ2-2; D remains unclear. The germline CDR1 and CDR2 sequences are SQVTM and ANQGSEA. The V end was cut by 6 bases, the J end by 7 bases, with 9 bases between. CDR3 length equals 11 residues.

This chain uses TRBV4-2 with TRBJ2-7, with 7 bases matching TRBD2. V was pared by 0 bases and J by 3 bases, with 8 bases of the junction left unmatched. The CDR3 contains 16 residues. Germline V lookup: CDR1 LGHNA, CDR2 YNFKEQ. CDR3 bases: TGTGCCAGCAGCCAAGATCCGTGGGGGGGAAACTACGAGCAGTACTTC. Protein sequence: CASSQDPWGGNYEQYF.

This chain links TRBV19 with TRBJ2-6; 10 positions agree with TRBD2. The CDR3 has 16 residues. V dropped 8 bases and J dropped 2; count of bases not matched to a gene: 6. Germline V CDR1 and CDR2: LNHDA, SQIVND (reference sequence). CDR3 in amino acids: CASWASGGTGANVLTF. DNA of the CDR3: TGTGCCAGTTGGGCTAGCGGGGGAACTGGGGCCAACGTCCTGACTTTC.